Presented here are 20 T cell receptor beta chains from one specimen sequenced in a study of T cell responses to AZD1222 COVID-19 vaccine. Produced via immunoSEQ multiplex PCR; TCRdb's table is partial and in-frame only. The table shows about 130,000 clones, with around 90% occurring only once. The input for sequencing was peripheral blood, taken on day 0 of MenACWY control vaccination. The receptors shown here come from an adult in good health.

The chain employs TRBV7-9 and TRBJ1-3; D gene uncertain. This CDR3 has 17 amino acids. Germline V lookup: CDR1 SEHNR, CDR2 FQNEAQ (reference sequence). Trimming removed 6 bases from V and 2 bases from J, with 20 bases in between. This CDR3 is CASSSKGPYTPGNTIYF. In nucleotides, the CDR3 is TGTGCCAGCAGTTCCAAAGGGCCCTATACTCCTGGAAACACCATATATTTT.

V is TRBV5-1 and J is TRBJ1-2, with D perhaps matching TRBD1 (6 bases). Germline V gene sequence: CDR1 SGHRS, CDR2 YFSETQ. There are 15 residues in the CDR3. V was cut by 3 bases and J by 3 bases, with 15 bases left in between. CDR3 DNA sequence: TGCGCCAGCAGCTCCAGACTGACAGGCGACTATGGCTACACCTTC. Encoded protein: CASSSRLTGDYGYTF.

The V gene is TRBV28, the J gene TRBJ2-7; 10 nucleotides agree with TRBD1. Germline V gene sequence: CDR1 MDHEN, CDR2 SYDVKM. Germline trimming cut 6 bases from V and 4 bases from J; bases unmatched to any gene: 9. The CDR3 length is 15 residues. The DNA of the CDR3 is TGTGCCAGCAGCGATTCCGGGACAGGGGTATACGAGCAGTACTTC. Encoded protein: CASSDSGTGVYEQYF.

The rearrangement uses TRBV28 and TRBJ2-7; D uncertain. CDR3 length: 13 amino acids. V was clipped by 3 bases and J by 2 bases, with 8 bases between them. Germline values: CDR1 MDHEN, CDR2 SYDVKM. CDR3 nucleotides: TGTGCCAGCAGTTTCGGCACGGCCTACGAGCAGTACGTC. It encodes CASSFGTAYEQYV.

This sequence joins TRBV11-2 and TRBJ1-3; D is ambiguous. V was pared by 1 base and J by 1 base, with 8 bases between. The CDR3 is 15 amino acids. Looked up from germline, CDR1 is SGHAT and CDR2 is FQNNGV. CDR3 bases: TGTGCCAGCAGCTTAGTGGTGGGGTCTGGAAACACCATATATTTT. This translates into CASSLVVGSGNTIYF.

The genes are TRBV6-5 and TRBJ2-6; either TRBD1 or TRBD2 may supply D (5 bases each). This CDR3 spans 16 amino acids. Germline lookup yields CDR1 MNHEY and CDR2 SVGAGI. The V and J ends lost 4 bases and 0 bases respectively, with 10 bases between them. The CDR3 is CASSSLGTSGANVLTF. CDR3 coding DNA: TGTGCCAGCAGTTCCCTAGGGACCTCTGGGGCCAACGTCCTGACTTTC.

The genes are TRBV12-3 or TRBV12-4 and TRBJ1-5, with unresolved D. This CDR3 is 13 amino acids long. V lost 6 bases, J lost 0 bases, and 6 bases lay in between. In DNA form, the CDR3 reads TGTGCCAGCAGCTACCTTAGCAATCAGCCCCAGCATTTT. It encodes CASSYLSNQPQHF.

The rearrangement links TRBV3-1 (or the pseudogene TRBV3-2) to TRBJ1-2; possibly TRBD1 for D (6 bases). The CDR3 is 16 residues long. Per the germline V gene, CDR1 is LGHDT and CDR2 is YNNKEL (reference sequence). Trimming shortened V by 4 bases and J by 3 bases, and 18 bases separated the two germline ends. This CDR3 is CASSLRSGGRDYGYTF. The CDR3 DNA sequence: TGTGCCAGCAGCCTACGCAGCGGGGGCAGGGACTATGGCTACACCTTC.

The chain joins TRBV7-2 to TRBJ2-1; 10 bases line up with TRBD2. CDR1 SGHTA and CDR2 FQGNSA come from the germline V gene. V dropped 4 bases and J dropped 7; count of bases not matched to a gene: 7. The CDR3 runs 15 residues. The CDR3 coding sequence is TGTGCCAGCAGCTGGACTAGCGGCCTTCTGAATGAGCAGTTCTTC. This sequence encodes CASSWTSGLLNEQFF.

The genes are TRBV19 and TRBJ1-1; maybe TRBD1 (5 bases). Trimming stripped 7 bases from V and 2 bases from J, with 17 bases between. Germline V gene data show CDR1 as LNHDA and CDR2 as SQIVND (reference sequence). The CDR3 runs 15 residues. CDR3 region: CASISHATANTEAFF. CDR3 bases: TGTGCCAGTATTTCGCACGCGACAGCTAACACTGAAGCTTTCTTT.

V gene TRBV5-5 combines with J gene TRBJ1-5, with D possibly TRBD1 on 5 matching bases. The CDR3 loop spans 13 amino acids. Trimming left V 5 bases short and J 6 bases short, with 12 bases between. Germline assignment: CDR1 SGHKS and CDR2 YYEKEE (reference sequence). DNA for the CDR3: TGTGCCAGCAGTGTGATGGGGGGTCAGCCCCAGCATTTT. Its protein is CASSVMGGQPQHF.

The rearrangement links TRBV2 to TRBJ2-4; D is unclear. Trimming took off 1 base at V and 4 bases at J, with 5 bases between the two ends. Germline loops: CDR1 SNHLY, CDR2 FYNNEI. The CDR3 loop spans 13 amino acids. CDR3 nucleotides: TGTGCCAGCAGTGAAGAGGTAAAAAACATTCAGTACTTC. Translated: CASSEEVKNIQYF. The variable domain in full, completed from reference TRBV2 and TRBJ2-4, reads EPEVTQTPSHQVTQMGQEVILRCVPISNHLYFYWYRQILGQKVEFLVSFYNNEISEKSEIFDDQFSVERPDGSNFTLKIRSTKLEDSAMYFCASSEEVKNIQYFGAGTRLSVL.

CDR3 sequence (DNA): TGTGCCAGCAGCCAAGTTTTTGGCGGTAGCTCCTACGAGCAGTACTTC. Its translation is CASSQVFGGSSYEQYF. The chain is built from TRBV4-2 and TRBJ2-7, with D unresolved. The germline V gene has CDR1 LGHNA and CDR2 YNFKEQ. The CDR3 has 16 residues. V was trimmed by 1 base and J by 0 bases, leaving 13 bases between them.

This chain joins TRBV5-1 and TRBJ1-1, with 8 bases fitting TRBD1. V dropped 1 base and J dropped 1; count of bases not matched to a gene: 3. This CDR3 has 15 residues. From germline, CDR1 is SGHRS and CDR2 YFSETQ. CDR3 residues: CASSLRTGKNTEAFF. The DNA for the CDR3 is TGCGCCAGCAGCTTGCGGACAGGGAAGAACACTGAAGCTTTCTTT.

DNA of the CDR3: TGTGCCAGCTGGGGGGGGGAGCTGTTTTTT. This gives the protein CASWGGELFF. V is TRBV6-5 and J is TRBJ2-2, with D tentatively TRBD1 or TRBD2 (5 bases each). CDR1 is MNHEY and CDR2 is SVGAGI in the germline V gene. The CDR3 is 10 residues long. Trimming stripped 8 bases from V and 8 bases from J, with 6 bases between.

This rearrangement joins TRBV3-1 (or the pseudogene TRBV3-2) to TRBJ2-4, with D tentatively TRBD1 or TRBD2 (5 bases each). V was shortened by 5 bases and J by 8 bases, with 13 bases between the two germline ends. Germline assignment: CDR1 LGHDT and CDR2 YNNKEL (reference sequence). The CDR3 is 13 amino acids. CDR3 bases: TGTGCCAGCAGCACCCCAGGGAGTGACATTCAGTACTTC. It translates to CASSTPGSDIQYF.

J is TRBJ1-2 and V is TRBV15; D is perhaps TRBD1 (6 bases). The CDR3 totals 15 residues. Germline CDR1 and CDR2: LNHNV and YYDKDF (reference sequence). V lost 4 bases and J 6 bases, leaving 18 bases between the germline ends. The CDR3 here is CATSTKTWGADGYTF. Here the CDR3 DNA reads TGTGCCACCAGCACCAAGACTTGGGGGGCGGATGGCTACACCTTC.

This clone was observed a few times. This chain uses TRBV7-2 with TRBJ1-2; the match to TRBD1 covers 11 bases. From germline, CDR1 is SGHTA and CDR2 FQGNSA. V lost 0 bases and J lost 2; bases outside the gene matches: 2. The CDR3 contains 16 residues. The CDR3 loop is CASSLAGDRGNYGYTF. CDR3 coding DNA: TGTGCCAGCAGCTTAGCGGGGGACAGGGGGAACTATGGCTACACCTTC. The whole variable domain, remainder taken from reference TRBV7-2 and TRBJ1-2, is GAGVSQSPSNKVTEKGKDVELRCDPISGHTALYWYRQSLGQGLEFLIYFQGNSAPDKSGLPSDRFSAERTGGSVSTLTIQRTQQEDSAVYLCASSLAGDRGNYGYTFGSGTRLTVV.

The genes are TRBV28 and TRBJ2-2; TRBD1 aligns across 9 bases. This CDR3 is 16 amino acids long. Trimming cost V 5 bases and J 6 bases; bases outside gene matches: 10. Germline V gene sequence: CDR1 MDHEN, CDR2 SYDVKM. The CDR3 loop is CASSRTLGQGAGELFF. The DNA for the CDR3 is TGTGCCAGCAGTCGAACTTTGGGACAGGGTGCCGGGGAGCTGTTTTTT.

This clone is a singleton in its sample. The chain couples TRBV28 to TRBJ1-6; no clear D. This CDR3 is built from 15 residues. CDR1 and CDR2 from the germline V gene are MDHEN and SYDVKM. The V end lost 2 bases, the J end lost 5 bases, and 10 bases lay between the germline ends. CDR3 loop: CASSLSWANNSPLHF. CDR3 bases: TGTGCCAGCAGTTTAAGCTGGGCAAATAATTCACCCCTCCACTTT.